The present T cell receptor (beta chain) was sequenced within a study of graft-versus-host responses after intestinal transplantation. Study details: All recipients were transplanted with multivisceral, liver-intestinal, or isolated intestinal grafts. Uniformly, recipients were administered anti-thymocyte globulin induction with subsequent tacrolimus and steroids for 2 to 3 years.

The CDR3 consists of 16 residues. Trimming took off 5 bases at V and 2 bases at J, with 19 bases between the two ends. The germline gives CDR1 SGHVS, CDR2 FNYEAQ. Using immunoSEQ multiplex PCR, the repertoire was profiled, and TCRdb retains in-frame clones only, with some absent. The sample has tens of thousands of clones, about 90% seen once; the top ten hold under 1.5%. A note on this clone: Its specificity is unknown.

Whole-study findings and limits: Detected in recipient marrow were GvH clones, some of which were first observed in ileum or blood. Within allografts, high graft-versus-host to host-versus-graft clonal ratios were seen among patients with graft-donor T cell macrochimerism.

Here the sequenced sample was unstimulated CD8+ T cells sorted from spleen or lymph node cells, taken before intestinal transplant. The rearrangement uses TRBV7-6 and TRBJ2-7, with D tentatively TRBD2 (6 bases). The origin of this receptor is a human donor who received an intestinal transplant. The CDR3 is CASSTPISGGPYEQYF. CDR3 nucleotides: TGTGCCAGCAGCACCCCAATTAGCGGAGGGCCCTACGAGCAGTACTTC.